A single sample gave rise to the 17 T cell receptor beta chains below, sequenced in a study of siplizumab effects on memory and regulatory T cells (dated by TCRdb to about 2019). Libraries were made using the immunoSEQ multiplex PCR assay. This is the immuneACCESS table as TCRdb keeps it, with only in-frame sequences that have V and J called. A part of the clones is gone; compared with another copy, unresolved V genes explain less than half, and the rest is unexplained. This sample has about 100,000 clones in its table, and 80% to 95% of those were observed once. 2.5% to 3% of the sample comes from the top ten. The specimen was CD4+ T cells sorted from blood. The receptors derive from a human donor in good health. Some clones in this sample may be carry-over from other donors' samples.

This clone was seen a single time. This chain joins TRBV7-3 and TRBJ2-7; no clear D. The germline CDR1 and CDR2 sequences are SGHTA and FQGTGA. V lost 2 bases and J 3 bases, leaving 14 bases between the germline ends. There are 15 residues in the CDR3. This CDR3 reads CASSLGPGIDYEQYF. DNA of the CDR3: TGTGCCAGCAGCTTAGGCCCGGGTATCGACTACGAGCAGTACTTC.

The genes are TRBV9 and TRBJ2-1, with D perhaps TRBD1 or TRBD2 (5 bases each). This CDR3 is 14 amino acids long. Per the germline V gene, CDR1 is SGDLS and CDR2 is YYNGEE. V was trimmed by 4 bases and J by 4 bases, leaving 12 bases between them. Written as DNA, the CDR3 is TGTGCCAGCAGCCCGGGACGCGGATACAATGAGCAGTTCTTC. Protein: CASSPGRGYNEQFF.

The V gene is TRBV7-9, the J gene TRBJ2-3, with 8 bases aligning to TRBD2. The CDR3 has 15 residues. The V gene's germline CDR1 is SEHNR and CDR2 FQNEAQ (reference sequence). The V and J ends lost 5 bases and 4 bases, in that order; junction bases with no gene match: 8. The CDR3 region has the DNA TGTGCCAGCAGCACTACACTAGCGGCCGCAGATACGCAGTATTTT. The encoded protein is CASSTTLAAADTQYF.

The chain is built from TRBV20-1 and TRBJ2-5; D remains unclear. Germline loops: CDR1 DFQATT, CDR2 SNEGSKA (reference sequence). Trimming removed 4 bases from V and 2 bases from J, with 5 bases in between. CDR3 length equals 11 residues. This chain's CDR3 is CSATRQETQYF. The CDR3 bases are TGCAGTGCTACCCGGCAAGAGACCCAGTACTTC.

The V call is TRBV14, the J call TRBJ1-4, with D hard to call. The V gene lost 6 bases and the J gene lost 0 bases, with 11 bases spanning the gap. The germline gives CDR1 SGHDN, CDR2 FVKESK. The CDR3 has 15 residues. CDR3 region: CASRNTGATNEKLFF. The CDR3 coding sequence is TGTGCCAGCAGAAATACCGGCGCAACTAATGAAAAACTGTTTTTT.

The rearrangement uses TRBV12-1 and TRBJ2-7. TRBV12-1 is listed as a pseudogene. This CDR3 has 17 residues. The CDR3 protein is CASSFPGSPHQYYEQYF. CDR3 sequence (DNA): TGTGCCAGCAGCTTCCCCGGTTCTCCACACCAATACTACGAGCAGTACTTC.

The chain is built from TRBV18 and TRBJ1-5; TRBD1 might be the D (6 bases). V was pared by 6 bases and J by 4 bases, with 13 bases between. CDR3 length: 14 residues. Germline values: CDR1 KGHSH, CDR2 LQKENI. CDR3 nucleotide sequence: TGTGCCAGCTCCCGAACCACAGGGAATCAGCCCCAGCATTTT. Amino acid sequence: CASSRTTGNQPQHF.

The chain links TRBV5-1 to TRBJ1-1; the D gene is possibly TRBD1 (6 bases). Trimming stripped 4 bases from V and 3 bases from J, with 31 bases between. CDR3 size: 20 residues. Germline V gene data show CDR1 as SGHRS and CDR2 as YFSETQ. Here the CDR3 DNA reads TGCGCCAGCAGCCTACCCACCCCAACAGGGAAGAGGGTGTGGGACACTGAAGCTTTCTTT. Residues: CASSLPTPTGKRVWDTEAFF.

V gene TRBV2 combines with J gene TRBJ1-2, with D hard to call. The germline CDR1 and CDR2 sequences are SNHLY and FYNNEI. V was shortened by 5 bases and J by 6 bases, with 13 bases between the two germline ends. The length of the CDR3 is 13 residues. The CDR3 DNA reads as TGTGCCAGCAGTCCGAACGCAGGCCATGGCTACACCTTC. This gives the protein CASSPNAGHGYTF.

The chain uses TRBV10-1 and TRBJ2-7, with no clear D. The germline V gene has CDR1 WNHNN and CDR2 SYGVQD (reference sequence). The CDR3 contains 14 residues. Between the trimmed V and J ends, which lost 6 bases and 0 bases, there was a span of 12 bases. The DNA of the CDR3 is TGCGCCAGCAGCCACGGATTTAGCTCCTACGAGCAGTACTTC. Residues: CASSHGFSSYEQYF.

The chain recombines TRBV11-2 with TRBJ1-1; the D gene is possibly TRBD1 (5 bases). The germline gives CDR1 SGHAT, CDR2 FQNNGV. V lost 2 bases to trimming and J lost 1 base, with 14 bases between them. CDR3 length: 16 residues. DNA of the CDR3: TGTGCCAGCAGCTTATACTTCGGGGCCTCGAACACTGAAGCTTTCTTT. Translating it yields CASSLYFGASNTEAFF.

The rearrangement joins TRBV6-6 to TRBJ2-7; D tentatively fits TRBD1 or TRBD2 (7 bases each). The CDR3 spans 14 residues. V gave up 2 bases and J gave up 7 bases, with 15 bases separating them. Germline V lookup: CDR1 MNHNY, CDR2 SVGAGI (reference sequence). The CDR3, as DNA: TGTGCCAGCAGTTACACCCCAGGGGGGGGTGAGCAGTACTTC. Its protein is CASSYTPGGGEQYF.

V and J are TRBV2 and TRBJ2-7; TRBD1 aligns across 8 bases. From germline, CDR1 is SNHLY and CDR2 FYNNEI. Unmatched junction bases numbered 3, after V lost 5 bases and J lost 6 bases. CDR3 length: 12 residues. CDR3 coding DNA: TGTGCCAGCAGTACAGGGGGTTTCGAGCAGTACTTC. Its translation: CASSTGGFEQYF.

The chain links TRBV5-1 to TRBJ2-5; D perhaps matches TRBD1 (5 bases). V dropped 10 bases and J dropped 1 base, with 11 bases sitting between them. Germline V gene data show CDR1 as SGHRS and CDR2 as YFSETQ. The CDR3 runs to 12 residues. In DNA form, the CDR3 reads TGCGCCTCGCGGCAGGGCCAAGAGACCCAGTACTTC. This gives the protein CASRQGQETQYF.

CDR3 DNA sequence: TGCGCCAGCAGTGAAGGGCAGGGGAACACCGGGGAGCTGTTTTTT. It specifies CASSEGQGNTGELFF. The chain joins TRBV10-2 to TRBJ2-2, with a tentative D call TRBD1 (5 bases). The CDR3 extends over 15 amino acids. V was clipped by 3 bases and J by 1 base, with 9 bases between them. From germline, CDR1 is WSHSY and CDR2 SAAADI.

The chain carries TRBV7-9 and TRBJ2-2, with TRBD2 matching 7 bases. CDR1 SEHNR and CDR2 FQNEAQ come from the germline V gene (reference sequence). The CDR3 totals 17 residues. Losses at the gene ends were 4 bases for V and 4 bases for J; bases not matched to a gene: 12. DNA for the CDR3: TGTGCCAGCAGCTCCTGGTCGGGCAGCGGGGTCACCGGGGAGCTGTTTTTT. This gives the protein CASSSWSGSGVTGELFF.

The CDR3 reads CASSDPGQGATEAFF. In nucleotides, the CDR3 is TGTGCCAGCAGTGATCCGGGACAGGGGGCCACTGAAGCTTTCTTT. V gene TRBV2 combines with J gene TRBJ1-1; the match to TRBD1 covers 12 bases. The CDR3 spans 15 residues. Trimming removed 3 bases from V and 4 bases from J; junction bases left unmatched: 3. Germline V gene data show CDR1 as SNHLY and CDR2 as FYNNEI.